This paragraph covers one T cell receptor (beta chain) sequence. Its cognate antigen is unknown. The data derive from a study of regulatory T cells in long-lasting Graves disease. Study outcomes and limitations: Persistent disease preferred TRBV28, TRBJ1-2 and TRBJ2-5; new disease, TRBV20-1 and TRBJ2-1. Because few samples were included, accuracy may have been lower.

Construction of TCR beta libraries relied on iRepertoire HTBI primers and on Arm-PCR targeting CDR3 regions. TCRdb ran MiXCR on the multiplex PCR reads and lists one entry per CDR3 protein. The data hold under 500,000 distinct CDR3 sequences, with less than 25% observed a single time. CDR3 size: 15 residues. Losses at the gene ends were 7 bases for V and 6 bases for J; bases not matched to a gene: 9. CDR1 and CDR2 from the germline V gene are MDHEN and SYDVKM. Time point given: persistent/refractory GD, antithyroid drugs over 5 years with positive TRAb. PBMC-derived RNA was used for the TCR library. One endocrinology department in Xi'an, China, was where patients came from.

The source was peripheral blood mononuclear cells (PBMCs), collected when the disease was refractory, from a patient treated with antithyroid drugs. This TCR derives from a female donor with Graves disease. This chain joins TRBV28 and TRBJ1-5; 10 bases align to TRBD1. The CDR3, as DNA: TGTGCCAGCACCATCGCCGGGGACAGGGGTCAGCCCCAGCATTTT. This gives the protein CASTIAGDRGQPQHF.